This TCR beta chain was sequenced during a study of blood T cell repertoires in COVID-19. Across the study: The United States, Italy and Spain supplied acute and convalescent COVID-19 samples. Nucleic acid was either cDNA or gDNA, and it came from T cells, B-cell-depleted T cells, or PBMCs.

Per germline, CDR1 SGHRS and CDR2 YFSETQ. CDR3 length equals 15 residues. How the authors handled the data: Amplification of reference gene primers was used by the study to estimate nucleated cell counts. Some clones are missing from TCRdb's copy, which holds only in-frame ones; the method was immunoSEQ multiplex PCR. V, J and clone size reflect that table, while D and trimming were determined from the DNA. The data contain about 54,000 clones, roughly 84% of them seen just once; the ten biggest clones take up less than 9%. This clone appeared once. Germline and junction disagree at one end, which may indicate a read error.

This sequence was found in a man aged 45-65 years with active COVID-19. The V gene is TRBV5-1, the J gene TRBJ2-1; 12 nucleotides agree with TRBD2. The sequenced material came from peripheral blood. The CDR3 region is CASSFTELAGGQRVF. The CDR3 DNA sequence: TGCGCCAGCAGCTTCACGGAGCTAGCGGGAGGGCAGAGGGTCTTC.